The 17 T cell receptor beta chains in this list originate from one sample, sequenced in a study of shared clonotypes between healthy human individuals. Only CD45RO-negative cells positively selected for CCR7 counted as naive CD8 cells, so terminally differentiated effector memory CD45RA+ cells were excluded. Method: immunoSEQ multiplex PCR; TCRdb's copy keeps in-frame clones and lacks some. Of around 2,000,000 clones in the sample, about 95% were seen once. Sequencing input: naive CD8+ T cells sorted from blood. The receptor set was obtained from a man aged 18 to 30 in good health.

The rearrangement uses TRBV27 and TRBJ1-1, with a tentative D call TRBD1 (6 bases). Between the trimmed V and J ends, which lost 6 bases and 1 base, there was a span of 18 bases. The CDR3 is made up of 16 amino acids. The germline CDR1 and CDR2 sequences are MNHEY and SMNVEV (reference sequence). CDR3 DNA: TGTGCCAGCAGGAGGGGGAAGGGGGTGGGGAACACTGAAGCTTTCTTT. Protein: CASRRGKGVGNTEAFF.

CDR3 residues: CASSVVSGGANEQFF. The CDR3 region has the DNA TGTGCCAGCAGCGTAGTAAGCGGGGGGGCAAATGAGCAGTTCTTC. The chain joins TRBV9 to TRBJ2-1; 10 bases are a match to TRBD2. CDR3 length: 15 residues. Germline assignment: CDR1 SGDLS and CDR2 YYNGEE. Trimming at V came to 0 bases and at J to 7 bases, leaving 4 bases not matched to a gene.

J is TRBJ2-7 and V is TRBV30; the D is unclear. CDR3 length equals 14 residues. The germline V and J ends were trimmed by 2 bases and 0 bases, with 11 bases remaining between them. CDR1 and CDR2 from the germline V gene are GTSNPN and SVGIG (reference sequence). The CDR3 DNA sequence: TGTGCCTGGAGTATTCCGGTGGCCTCCTACGAGCAGTACTTC. Its translation is CAWSIPVASYEQYF.

This sequence joins TRBV6-1 and TRBJ2-5, with TRBD1 identical over 7 bases. The CDR3 covers 17 residues. In germline, CDR1 is MNHNS, CDR2 SASEGT. Trimming removed 2 bases from V and 2 bases from J; junction bases left unmatched: 11. The CDR3 spells CASSEWPPGRGQETQYF. The CDR3 DNA is TGTGCCAGCAGTGAATGGCCCCCCGGCAGGGGGCAAGAGACCCAGTACTTC.

V is TRBV19 and J is TRBJ1-1; D gene uncertain. Germline CDR1 and CDR2: LNHDA and SQIVND (reference sequence). The CDR3 consists of 12 residues. Trimming removed 10 bases from V and 2 bases from J, with 11 bases in between. The CDR3 spells CATSGSNTEAFF. The CDR3 DNA is TGTGCCACCTCGGGCAGTAACACTGAAGCTTTCTTT.

The genes are TRBV29-1 and TRBJ2-7, with TRBD2 matching over 10 bases. The junction had 6 bases not matched to a gene; V was cut back by 5 bases and J by 5 bases. Germline CDR1 and CDR2: SQVTM and ANQGSEA. The CDR3 runs to 13 residues. In DNA form, the CDR3 reads TGCAGCGTTTGCCCAGCGGGAGGGAACGAGCAGTACTTC. It encodes CSVCPAGGNEQYF.

As for this clone: Other DNA variants within this sample encode the same CDR3. This rearrangement joins TRBV18 to TRBJ2-7; D is possibly TRBD2 (6 bases). Trimming shortened V by 0 bases and J by 3 bases, and 6 bases separated the two germline ends. This CDR3 has 13 amino acids. Germline V lookup: CDR1 KGHSH, CDR2 LQKENI. In DNA, the CDR3 is TGTGCCAGCTCACCACCGGAGGGCTACGAGCAGTACTTC. This translates into CASSPPEGYEQYF.

The chain uses TRBV19 and TRBJ2-1; 11 bases align to TRBD1. The CDR3 sequence is 16 residues long. Germline trimming cut 4 bases from V and 0 bases from J; bases unmatched to any gene: 2. Germline lookup yields CDR1 LNHDA and CDR2 SQIVND (reference sequence). CDR3 nucleotide sequence: TGTGCCAGTAGTAGGGGGACAGGGGGCTCCTACAATGAGCAGTTCTTC. It encodes CASSRGTGGSYNEQFF.

This clone was counted between two and nine times. The J gene is TRBJ1-1, the V gene TRBV10-2; 9 bases match TRBD1. The CDR3 length is 14 residues. V shed 6 bases, J shed 3 bases, and the junction held 5 bases outside the gene matches. The germline V gene has CDR1 WSHSY and CDR2 SAAADI. CDR3 amino acids: CASRGRDRDTEAFF. CDR3 DNA: TGCGCCAGCAGAGGCCGGGACAGGGACACTGAAGCTTTCTTT.

The CDR3 DNA follows: TGTGCCTGGGGACCCGAAAATAGCAATCAGCCCCAGCATTTT. It codes for CAWGPENSNQPQHF. The rearrangement joins TRBV30 to TRBJ1-5, with D unresolved. V dropped 5 bases and J dropped 0 bases, with 11 bases sitting between them. The CDR3 spans 14 residues. Germline V gene sequence: CDR1 GTSNPN, CDR2 SVGIG (reference sequence).

V gene TRBV13 combines with J gene TRBJ2-7, with 9 bases that match TRBD2. From germline, CDR1 is PRHDT and CDR2 FYEKMQ (reference sequence). The ends lost 4 bases at V and 4 bases at J; junction bases unmatched: 17. This CDR3 is built from 18 residues. CDR3 loop: CASSSASTGLAKAYEQYF. The CDR3 DNA reads as TGTGCCAGCAGCTCGGCGTCTACAGGACTAGCGAAAGCTTACGAGCAGTACTTC.

V gene TRBV10-3 combines with J gene TRBJ2-2; 7 bases are a match to TRBD1. Germline CDR1 is ENHRY and CDR2 is SYGVKD. V lost 11 bases, J lost 4 bases, and 7 bases stayed unmatched. This CDR3 spans 13 amino acids. CDR3 sequence: CALGDSVTGELFF. CDR3 coding DNA: TGTGCCCTCGGGGACAGTGTCACCGGGGAGCTGTTTTTT.

The CDR3 nucleotides are TGTGCCTGGGCGGACGGAAACCAAGAGACCCAGTACTTC. Amino acid sequence: CAWADGNQETQYF. J is TRBJ2-5 and V is TRBV30, with no clear D. The germline V and J ends were trimmed by 5 bases and 0 bases, with 10 bases remaining between them. The CDR3 sequence is 13 residues long. Germline assignment: CDR1 GTSNPN and CDR2 SVGIG (reference sequence).

The genes are TRBV28 and TRBJ2-1, with 10 bases fitting TRBD2. The CDR3 sequence is 14 residues long. Losses at the gene ends were 6 bases for V and 8 bases for J; bases not matched to a gene: 7. Germline V lookup: CDR1 MDHEN, CDR2 SYDVKM. The CDR3 is CASRLSGGGDEQFF. CDR3 DNA sequence: TGTGCCAGCAGGCTAAGCGGGGGGGGCGATGAGCAGTTCTTC.

The chain has TRBV11-2 and TRBJ2-1, with D perhaps TRBD1 (6 bases). CDR3 size: 9 residues. V gave up 9 bases and J gave up 9 bases, with 6 bases separating them. Germline values: CDR1 SGHAT, CDR2 FQNNGV. CDR3 amino acids: CARGGEQFF. CDR3 DNA: TGTGCCAGAGGGGGTGAGCAGTTCTTC.

The rearrangement joins TRBV4-1 to TRBJ2-3, with 9 bases aligning to TRBD1. The CDR3 spans 14 residues. V gave up 3 bases and J gave up 6 bases; unmatched junction bases: 4. Looked up from germline, CDR1 is MGHRA and CDR2 is YSYEKL. Here the CDR3 DNA reads TGCGCCAGCAGCCAGGACAGGGGCCACGATACGCAGTATTTT. It is translated as CASSQDRGHDTQYF.

The chain recombines TRBV7-6 with TRBJ2-3; D not certain. Germline values: CDR1 SGHVS, CDR2 FNYEAQ. This CDR3 is built from 12 residues. With 2 bases removed from V and 5 bases from J, the gap between germline ends came to 5 bases. As DNA, the CDR3 is TGTGCCAGCAGCTTAACAGAAGATACGCAGTATTTT. Translated, it gives CASSLTEDTQYF. Complete variable domain (other parts from reference TRBV7-6 and TRBJ2-3): GAGVSQSPRYKVTKRGQDVALRCDPISGHVSLYWYRQALGQGPEFLTYFNYEAQQDKSGLPNDRFSAERPEGSISTLTIQRTEQRDSAMYRCASSLTEDTQYFGPGTRLTVL.